This passage covers 8 T cell receptor beta chains from one sample sequenced in a study of T cell responses to AZD1222 COVID-19 vaccine. The data were produced by immunoSEQ multiplex PCR, yet TCRdb's version contains in-frame clones alone and is incomplete. The data hold 85,000 or so clones, with around nine tenths observed a single time. The source was peripheral blood, collected 28 days after the second AZD1222 dose. The receptors were gathered from an adult who received the AZD1222 COVID-19 vaccine.

The gene calls are TRBV11-3 and TRBJ1-3; perhaps TRBD1 as D (6 bases). Trimming took off 5 bases at V and 4 bases at J, with 12 bases between the two ends. Germline V gene data show CDR1 as SGHNT and CDR2 as YENEEA. The CDR3 runs to 14 residues. CDR3 region: CASSQGGSGNTIYF. The CDR3 DNA follows: TGTGCCAGCAGCCAAGGGGGTTCCGGAAACACCATATATTTT.

This sequence joins TRBV15 and TRBJ1-1; D unresolved. The V gene lost 0 bases and the J gene lost 4 bases, with 6 bases spanning the gap. This CDR3 has 13 amino acids. Germline lookup yields CDR1 LNHNV and CDR2 YYDKDF (reference sequence). The CDR3: CATSREIVTEAFF. The DNA for the CDR3 is TGTGCCACCAGCAGAGAAATCGTCACTGAAGCTTTCTTT.

The count of this clone is one. This rearrangement joins TRBV5-1 to TRBJ2-2; no firm D call. Germline lookup yields CDR1 SGHRS and CDR2 YFSETQ. CDR3 length: 15 residues. Trimming took 0 bases from V and 5 from J, leaving 11 bases between them. CDR3: CASSLVESRTGELFF. In DNA form, the CDR3 reads TGCGCCAGCAGCTTGGTTGAGTCTCGGACCGGGGAGCTGTTTTTT.

This clone was seen just once. The J gene is TRBJ2-7, the V gene TRBV7-3; 12 bases agree with TRBD1. V was clipped by 0 bases and J by 9 bases; unmatched bases: 9. Looked up from germline, CDR1 is SGHTA and CDR2 is FQGTGA. CDR3 size: 16 residues. This chain's CDR3 is CASSLTGTGGRSGQYF. Written as DNA, the CDR3 is TGTGCCAGCAGCTTAACAGGGACAGGGGGCCGCTCGGGGCAGTACTTC. Combining the CDR3 with reference TRBV7-3 and TRBJ2-7 gives the whole variable domain GAGVSQTPSNKVTEKGKYVELRCDPISGHTALYWYRQSLGQGPEFLIYFQGTGAADDSGLPNDRFFAVRPEGSVSTLKIQRTERGDSAVYLCASSLTGTGGRSGQYFGPGTRLTVT.

The chain carries TRBV30 and TRBJ2-4; D gene ambiguous. This CDR3 is 14 amino acids long. Trimming removed 1 base at V and 0 bases at J, with 7 bases between. Germline V CDR1 and CDR2: GTSNPN, SVGIG (reference sequence). The chain's CDR3 is CAWSEGIAKNIQYF. The CDR3 nucleotides are TGTGCCTGGAGTGAGGGTATAGCCAAAAACATTCAGTACTTC. The full variable domain, in which reference TRBV30 and TRBJ2-4 provide the parts outside the CDR3, is SQTIHQWPATLVQPVGSPLSLECTVEGTSNPNLYWYRQAAGRGLQLLFYSVGIGQISSEVPQNLSASRPQDRQFILSSKKLLLSDSGFYLCAWSEGIAKNIQYFGAGTRLSVL.

V and J are TRBV5-1 and TRBJ1-2; D might be TRBD1 (5 bases). Trimming stripped 5 bases from V and 4 bases from J, with 15 bases between. This CDR3 has 14 residues. Germline-derived CDR1 and CDR2 are SGHRS and YFSETQ. The CDR3 nucleotides read TGCGCCAGCAGATCTACAGGATCGGTCTATGGCTACACCTTC. Translated, it gives CASRSTGSVYGYTF.

This chain uses TRBV3-1 (or the pseudogene TRBV3-2) with TRBJ2-3; no firm D call. CDR1 and CDR2 from the germline V gene are LGHDT and YNNKEL (reference sequence). Deletions cut 5 bases from V and 4 bases from J, with 10 bases between. The CDR3 is 13 residues long. The CDR3 DNA reads TGTGCCAGCAGCGGTCTGGGTCCAGATACGCAGTATTTT. This encodes CASSGLGPDTQYF.

The chain couples TRBV15 to TRBJ1-1; 7 positions agree with TRBD1. The CDR3 spans 14 residues. Germline assignment: CDR1 LNHNV and CDR2 YYDKDF (reference sequence). J gave up 3 bases and V 5 bases, and 6 bases lay outside the gene matches. The CDR3 nucleotides are TGTGCCACCAGCTCCCTCGACAGGGACACTGAAGCTTTCTTT. This gives the protein CATSSLDRDTEAFF.